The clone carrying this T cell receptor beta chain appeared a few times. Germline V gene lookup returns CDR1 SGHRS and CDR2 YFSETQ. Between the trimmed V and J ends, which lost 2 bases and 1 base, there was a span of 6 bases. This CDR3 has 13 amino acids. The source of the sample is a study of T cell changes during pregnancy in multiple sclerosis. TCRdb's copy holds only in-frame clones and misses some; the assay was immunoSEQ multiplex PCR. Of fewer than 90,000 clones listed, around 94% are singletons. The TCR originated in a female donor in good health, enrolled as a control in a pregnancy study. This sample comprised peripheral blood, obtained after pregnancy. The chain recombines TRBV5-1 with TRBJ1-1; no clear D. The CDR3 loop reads CASSFSENTEAFF. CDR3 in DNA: TGCGCCAGCAGCTTCTCAGAGAACACTGAAGCTTTCTTT. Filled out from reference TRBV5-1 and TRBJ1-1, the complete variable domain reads KAGVTQTPRYLIKTRGQQVTLSCSPISGHRSVSWYQQTPGQGLQFLFEYFSETQRNKGNFPGRFSGRQFSNSRSEMNVSTLELGDSALYLCASSFSENTEAFFGQGTRLTVV.